Only a few counts were recorded for the clone carrying this TCR beta chain. Antigen unknown. These data are taken from a study of T-cell memory formation after mild COVID-19. Study-level points and caveats: Largely, contracting CD4+ clones fell within CM and EM, and contracting CD8+ clones within EMRA. Cross-reactive memory appears to have joined, as suggested by some responding clones showing up in pre-infection memory. There was a balanced CD4/CD8 profile in clones contracting day 15 to 85, and later expanders leaned CD4+.

Amplification by 5'RACE using constant-segment primers produced TCR alpha and TCR beta cDNA libraries that carried sample barcodes and UMIs. TCRdb ran MiXCR on the 5' RACE reads and lists one entry per CDR3 protein. The repertoire holds more than 100,000 distinct CDR3 sequences, with about 18% as singletons. V was clipped by 0 bases and J by 2 bases, with 17 bases between them. Germline V gene sequence: CDR1 SGHRS, CDR2 YFSETQ. The CDR3 runs 17 residues. Sequencing was carried out using PBMCs or a T cell subset sorted from them (not recorded which). The clonotype comes from a man between 18 and 35 years old who had mild COVID-19 (a few samples of this study predate the infection). Cell type and time point are not known. The rearrangement links TRBV5-1 to TRBJ2-5; maybe TRBD2 (5 bases). In DNA, the CDR3 is TGCGCCAGCAGCTTGGATGGACTGTCGAGAAGTCAAGAGACCCAGTACTTC. Its translation is CASSLDGLSRSQETQYF.